Sequencing of this T cell receptor beta chain was carried out in a study of blood T cell repertoires in COVID-19. Study-level background: Spain, Italy and the United States supplied samples that represented acute and convalescent COVID-19.

In the study's own analysis: Cell counts per sample came from amplifying reference gene primers. Sequenced by immunoSEQ multiplex PCR; TCRdb stores in-frame clones only, minus some. V, J and clone size derive from that table, while D and trimming were established from the DNA sequence. Of 40,000 or so clones in the sample, about 90% were seen once. V lost 5 bases to trimming and J lost 10 bases, with 9 bases between them. The germline V gene encodes CDR1 SEHNR and CDR2 FQNEAQ (reference sequence). This CDR3 has 11 amino acids. This clonotype was obtained from a man aged 55 to 70 with COVID-19, enrolled during active disease. Sequenced material: peripheral blood. The chain carries TRBV7-9 and TRBJ2-1, with D tentatively TRBD2 (6 bases). The CDR3 protein is CASSPTREQFF. CDR3 nucleotide sequence: TGTGCCAGCAGCCCGACTAGGGAGCAGTTCTTC.